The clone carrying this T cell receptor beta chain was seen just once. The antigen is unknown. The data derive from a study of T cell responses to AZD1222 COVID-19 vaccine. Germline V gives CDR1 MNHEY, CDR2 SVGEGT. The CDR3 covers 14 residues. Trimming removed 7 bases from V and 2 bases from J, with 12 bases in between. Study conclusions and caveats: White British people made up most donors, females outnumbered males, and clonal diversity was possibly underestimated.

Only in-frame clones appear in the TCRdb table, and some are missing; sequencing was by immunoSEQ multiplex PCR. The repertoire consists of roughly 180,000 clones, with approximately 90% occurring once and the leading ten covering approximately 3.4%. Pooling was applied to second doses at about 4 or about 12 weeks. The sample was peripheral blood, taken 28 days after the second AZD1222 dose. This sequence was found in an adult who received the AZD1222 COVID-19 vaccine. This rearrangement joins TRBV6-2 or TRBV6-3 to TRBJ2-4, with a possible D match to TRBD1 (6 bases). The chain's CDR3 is CASIPGVTKNIQYF. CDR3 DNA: TGTGCCAGCATCCCAGGGGTAACCAAAAACATTCAGTACTTC.